Below, one TCR beta chain is given with its context. At one boundary the junction diverges from the germline segment, which might be a read error. This sample is drawn from a study of blood T cell repertoires in COVID-19. Whole-study context: COVID-19 samples collected from the United States, Italy and Spain covered acute and convalescent phases. From T cells, B-cell-depleted T cells, or PBMCs came the material, which was cDNA or gDNA.

Original processing notes: Estimation of nucleated cell counts was performed using reference gene primer amplification. Profiling relied on immunoSEQ multiplex PCR, and the TCRdb table lists in-frame clones only, not all of them. V and J calls and clone size follow that table, whereas D and trimming were derived from the DNA. The sample yields fewer than 250,000 clones, roughly 86% seen once. This CDR3 region has 15 residues. Per the germline V gene, CDR1 is MNHNS and CDR2 is SASEGT. The receptor's source is a man in his fifties or sixties with acute or convalescent COVID-19. The chain combines TRBV6-1 with TRBJ2-1; 12 bases line up with TRBD1. The sequenced sample was peripheral blood. CDR3 in DNA: TGTGCCAGCAGTGATCCGGGACAGGGGGCGAAGAACGGGCTCTTC. Protein sequence: CASSDPGQGAKNGLF.